A selection of T cell receptor beta chains follows, all from one sample in a study of Graves' ophthalmopathy and Graves' hyperthyroidism. Using its own MiXCR run on the multiplex PCR reads, TCRdb lists one record per CDR3 protein. The data contain about 620,000 distinct CDR3 sequences, about 24% of them singletons. Sequences were obtained from peripheral blood. These receptors were collected from a woman between 18 and 29 years old with stable Graves' hyperthyroidism. Some clones in this sample may be carry-over from other donors' samples. Both conserved end residues are part of each CDR3. Fields, in order: J gene, V gene, clone size, CDR3 protein. The size entry is marked missing in some rows and otherwise reads once, few, many or a size class.

TRBJ2-7,TRBV4-2,NA,CASSQDNLLAGGYEQYF
TRBJ1-1,TRBV7-6,few,CASSWGPMMNTEAFF
TRBJ1-5,TRBV20-1,many,CSSRSRSNQPQHF
TRBJ1-2,TRBV25-1,many,CASSETSAYTF
TRBJ2-5,TRBV6-5,many,CASSYVGETQYF
TRBJ1-5,TRBV12-3/TRBV12-4,many,CASSLDRGGEQPQHF
TRBJ2-2,TRBV6-1,many,CASSVGQESPGLFF
TRBJ1-1,TRBV6-5,NA,CASSYLGESFF
TRBJ2-5,TRBV2,many,CASEGVGGRGETQYF
TRBJ2-7,TRBV6-2/TRBV6-3,many,CASRRLVGGGYEQYF
TRBJ1-1,TRBV5-1,many,CASREGGTTEAFF
TRBJ1-5,TRBV12-3/TRBV12-4,many,CASSLNGQSNQPQHF
TRBJ1-3,TRBV12-3/TRBV12-4,few,CASSFGTTGNTIYF
TRBJ1-1,TRBV7-2,many,CASSPGHANTEAFF
TRBJ1-5,TRBV6-5,many,CASEGLGPQHF
TRBJ1-2,TRBV19,many,CASSMGVGNYGYTF